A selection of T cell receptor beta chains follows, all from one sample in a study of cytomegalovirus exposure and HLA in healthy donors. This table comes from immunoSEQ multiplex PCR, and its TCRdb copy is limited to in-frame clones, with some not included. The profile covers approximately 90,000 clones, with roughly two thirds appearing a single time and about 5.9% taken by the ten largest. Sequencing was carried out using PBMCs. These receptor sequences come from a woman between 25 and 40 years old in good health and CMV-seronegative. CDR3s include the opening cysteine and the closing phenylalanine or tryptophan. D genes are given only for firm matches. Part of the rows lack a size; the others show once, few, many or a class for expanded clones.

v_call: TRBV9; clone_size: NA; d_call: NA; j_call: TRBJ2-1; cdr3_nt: TGTGCCAGCAGCGTAGGCGGGACGGACTACAATGAGCAGTTCTTC; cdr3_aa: CASSVGGTDYNEQFF
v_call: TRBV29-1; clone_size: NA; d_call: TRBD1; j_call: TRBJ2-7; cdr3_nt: TGCAGCGTTGGTCCAGGGGGCTACGAGCAGTACTTC; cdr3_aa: CSVGPGGYEQYF
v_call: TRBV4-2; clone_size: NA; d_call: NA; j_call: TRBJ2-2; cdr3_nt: TGTGCCAGCAGCCAAGATCGGACCGGGGAGCTGTTTTTT; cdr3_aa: CASSQDRTGELFF
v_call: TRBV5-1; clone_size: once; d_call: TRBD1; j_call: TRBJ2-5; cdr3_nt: TGCGCCAGCAGCTGGGGGACAGGGCTCGAGACCCAGTACTTC; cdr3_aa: CASSWGTGLETQYF
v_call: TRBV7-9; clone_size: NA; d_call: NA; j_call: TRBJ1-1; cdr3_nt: TGTGCCAGCAGCTTAGTTGCAGGGATTGCTGAAGCTTTCTTT; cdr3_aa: CASSLVAGIAEAFF
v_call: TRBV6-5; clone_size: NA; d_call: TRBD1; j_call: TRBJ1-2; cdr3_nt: TGTGCCAGCAGCCCCCTAACAGGGGGAATGCGGGGCTACACCTTC; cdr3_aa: CASSPLTGGMRGYTF
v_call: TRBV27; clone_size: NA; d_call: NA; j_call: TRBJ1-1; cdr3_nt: TGTGCCAGCAGTCCTCTATCCGGGTCTGAAGCTTTCTTT; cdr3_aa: CASSPLSGSEAFF
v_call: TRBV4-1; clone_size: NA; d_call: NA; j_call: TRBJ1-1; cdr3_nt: TGCGCCAGCAGCCTCGGTCAGGAAAATGAAGCTTTCTTT; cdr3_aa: CASSLGQENEAFF
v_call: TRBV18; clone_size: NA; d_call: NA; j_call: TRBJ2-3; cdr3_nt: TGTGCCAGCTCACCACTCGGGAGTACAGATACGCAGTATTTT; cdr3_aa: CASSPLGSTDTQYF
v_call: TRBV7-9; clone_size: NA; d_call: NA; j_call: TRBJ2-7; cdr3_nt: TGTTCCAGCAGCTTAGAAGACTTGGGGCAGTACTTC; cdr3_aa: CSSSLEDLGQYF
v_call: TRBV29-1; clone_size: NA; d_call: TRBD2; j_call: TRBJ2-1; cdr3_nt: TGCAGCGGAGAGGGACTAGCGGACAATGAGCAGTTCTTC; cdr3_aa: CSGEGLADNEQFF
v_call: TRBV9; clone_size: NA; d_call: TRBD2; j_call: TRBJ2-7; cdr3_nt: TGTGCCAGCAGCGTAGCTAGCGGGAGCGAGCAGTACTTC; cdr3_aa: CASSVASGSEQYF
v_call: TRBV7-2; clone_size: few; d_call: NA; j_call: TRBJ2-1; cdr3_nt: TGTGCCAGCAGCTTGCCGCGAAGCTCCTACAATGAGCAGTTCTTC; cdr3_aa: CASSLPRSSYNEQFF
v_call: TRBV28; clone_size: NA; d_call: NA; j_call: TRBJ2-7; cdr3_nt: TGTGCCAGCAGTTTTGCGGGGAGCGAGCAGTACTTC; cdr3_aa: CASSFAGSEQYF
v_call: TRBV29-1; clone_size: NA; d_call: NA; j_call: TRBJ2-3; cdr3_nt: TGCAGCGTCGGAAGGGGAGATACGCAGTATTTT; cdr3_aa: CSVGRGDTQYF